This T cell receptor beta chain came from a study of T cell responses to AZD1222 COVID-19 vaccine. Method: immunoSEQ multiplex PCR; TCRdb's copy keeps in-frame clones and lacks some. The sample holds around 150,000 clones, approximately 90% seen once. The CDR3 is 14 residues long. Germline V gene data show CDR1 as SGHNT and CDR2 as YENEEA. Trimming took 4 bases from V and 5 from J, leaving 13 bases between them. On this clone: What it binds is not known.

Study-level findings and limits: CD4 TCRs associated with vaccination spanned spike, dominating at 160-218 and 743-854.

The specimen comprised peripheral blood, sampled on day 0 of AZD1222 vaccination. This clonotype was sampled from an adult in good health. The chain has TRBV11-3 and TRBJ2-3; D ambiguous. CDR3 amino acids: CASSSNLGKDTQYF. CDR3 bases: TGTGCCAGCAGCTCAAACCTAGGAAAAGATACGCAGTATTTT.